This T cell receptor beta chain was identified during a study of PD-L1 blockade in urothelial cancer. Whole-study context: Patients with male sex and bladder-origin urothelial cancer accounted for most of the roughly 29 enrolled. The median number of T cells present in blood samples was 130,000 to 150,000.

Study-wide results and caveats: Below-median blood TCR clonality before treatment forecast better survival.

Trimming left V 5 bases short and J 4 bases short, with 14 bases between. Germline V lookup: CDR1 MDHEN, CDR2 SYDVKM. This CDR3 spans 15 amino acids. Sequencing was performed with immunoSEQ multiplex PCR; in TCRdb, only in-frame clones are kept and a portion is missing. The data show about 86,000 clones, more than 75% seen once. Time point described: pretreatment peripheral blood. Locally advanced or metastatic urothelial carcinoma was diagnosed in the patients. As concerns this clone: Its antigen is not identified.

This receptor was taken from a man aged 60 to 69 with urothelial cancer. This specimen consisted of PBMCs, obtained around atezolizumab (anti-PD-L1) treatment. The rearrangement uses TRBV28 and TRBJ2-2; D is possibly TRBD1 (6 bases). The CDR3 coding sequence is TGTGCCAGCAGTCTTACCGGGACACCCACCGGGGAGCTGTTTTTT. Translated, it gives CASSLTGTPTGELFF.